This T cell receptor (beta chain) comes out of a study of T cells after yellow fever vaccination. Study observations and caveats: One caveat is that FACS-sorted repertoires could contain abundant clonotypes contaminating from the bulk population.

A remark on this clonotype: The antigen remains unidentified.

J lost 5 bases, V lost 6 bases, and 7 bases had no gene match. The CDR3 is 15 residues long. In TCRdb, the 5' RACE reads were re-called with MiXCR into one record per CDR3 protein. The sample consists of around 120,000 distinct CDR3 sequences, roughly 15% of them appearing once. The sequence derives from a man younger than 35 who received the YFV17D yellow fever vaccine. The chain is built from TRBV12-3 or TRBV12-4 and TRBJ2-4; TRBD1 agrees at 10 bases. The sequencing used CD8+ T cells sorted from PBMCs, collected 5 days after the yellow fever booster vaccination. CDR3 nucleotides: TGTGCCAGCAGCCTCGCCGGGACAGGGGAAAACATTCAGTACTTC. Residues: CASSLAGTGENIQYF.